This T cell receptor (beta chain) comes out of a study of PD-L1 blockade in urothelial cancer. Across the study: Males with bladder-origin urothelial cancer made up about 90% of the roughly 29 patients. Each patient had 0 to 3 earlier chemotherapy regimens.

V was trimmed by 2 bases and J by 4 bases, leaving 14 bases between them. The CDR3 covers 15 residues. Germline loops: CDR1 MNHNS, CDR2 SASEGT. Assay: immunoSEQ multiplex PCR; the TCRdb copy retains only in-frame clones and omits some. The sample consists of around 92,000 clones, 89% of them appearing once. Described time point: pretreatment peripheral blood. The material sequenced was PBMCs, taken around atezolizumab (anti-PD-L1) treatment. The TCR sequence derives from a woman older than 75 with urothelial cancer. The chain is built from TRBV6-1 and TRBJ2-5; D may be TRBD1 (6 bases). In DNA form, the CDR3 reads TGTGCCAGCAGTGAACGCTCGGGGACATTAGAGACCCAGTACTTC. Residues: CASSERSGTLETQYF.